This TCR beta chain came from a study of beta chain features in type 1 diabetes. Study-level points and caveats: PCR might favor shorter templates, but any such skew would affect patients and controls equally. Whether TCRB rearrangement is influenced by HLA type went unresolved here. When Type 1 diabetes patients were examined, their TCRB CDR3s proved moderately but significantly shorter in all four CD4+ subsets.

This CDR3 comprises 14 residues. V lost 1 base, J lost 2 bases, and 4 bases stayed unmatched. Germline V CDR1 and CDR2: SQVTM, ANQGSEA. The sequenced template was cDNA made from the entire isolated RNA. TCRdb's copy holds only in-frame clones and misses some; the assay was immunoSEQ multiplex PCR. The top ten clones hold roughly 0.08% of a sample with approximately 240,000 clones, around 16% of them seen once. Comment on this clone: No antigen is known for it.

The chain recombines TRBV29-1 with TRBJ1-1, with 7 bases that match TRBD1. The sequence derives from a man in his thirties or forties with type 1 diabetes. Sequenced material: naive CD4+ T cells from blood. The chain's CDR3 is CSVEGGQLNTEAFF. In nucleotides, the CDR3 is TGCAGCGTTGAAGGGGGACAGTTAAACACTGAAGCTTTCTTT. Supplemented by reference TRBV29-1 and TRBJ1-1, the full variable domain reads SAVISQKPSRDICQRGTSLTIQCQVDSQVTMMFWYRQQPGQSLTLIATANQGSEATYESGFVIDKFPISRPNLTFSTLTVSNMSPEDSSIYLCSVEGGQLNTEAFFGQGTRLTVV.